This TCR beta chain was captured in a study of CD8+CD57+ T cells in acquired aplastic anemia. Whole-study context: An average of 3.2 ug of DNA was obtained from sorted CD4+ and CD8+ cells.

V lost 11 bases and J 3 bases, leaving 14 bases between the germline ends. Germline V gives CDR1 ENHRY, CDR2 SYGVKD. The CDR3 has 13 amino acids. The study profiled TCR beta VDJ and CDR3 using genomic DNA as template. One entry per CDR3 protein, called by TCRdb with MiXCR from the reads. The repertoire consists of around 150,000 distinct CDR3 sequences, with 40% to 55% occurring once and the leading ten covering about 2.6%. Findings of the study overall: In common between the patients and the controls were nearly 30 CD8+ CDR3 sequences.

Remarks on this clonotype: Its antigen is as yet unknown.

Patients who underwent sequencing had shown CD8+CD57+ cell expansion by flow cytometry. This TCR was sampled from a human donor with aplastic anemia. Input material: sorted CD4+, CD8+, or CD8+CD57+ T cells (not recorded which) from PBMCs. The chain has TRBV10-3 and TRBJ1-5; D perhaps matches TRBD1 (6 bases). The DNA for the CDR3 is TGTGCCGCGACAGGACAGTTCAATCAGCCCCAGCATTTT. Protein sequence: CAATGQFNQPQHF.